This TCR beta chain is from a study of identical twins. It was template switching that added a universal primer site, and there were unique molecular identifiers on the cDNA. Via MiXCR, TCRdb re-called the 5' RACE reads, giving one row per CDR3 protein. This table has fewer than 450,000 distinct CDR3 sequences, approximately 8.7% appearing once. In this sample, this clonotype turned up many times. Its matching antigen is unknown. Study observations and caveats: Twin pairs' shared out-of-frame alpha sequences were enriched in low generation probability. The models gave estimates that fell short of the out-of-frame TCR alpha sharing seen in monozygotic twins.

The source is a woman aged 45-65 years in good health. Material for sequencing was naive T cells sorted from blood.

Here the CDR3 reads CATSMGRANTGELFF. The CDR3 coding sequence is TGTGCCACCAGTATGGGGAGGGCGAACACCGGGGAGCTGTTTTTT. The chain joins TRBV24-1 to TRBJ2-2; 7 bases agree with TRBD2. Unmatched junction bases numbered 3, after V lost 6 bases and J lost 0 bases. CDR1 is KGHDR, CDR2 SFDVKD, per germline. The CDR3 sequence is 15 residues long.